Shown below are 25 T cell receptor beta chains from a single sample sequenced in a study of T cells in Graves' hyperthyroidism and ophthalmopathy. TCR beta CDR3 region amplification was performed from RNA transcripts. The HTBI primer set was used in a first-round RT-PCR of the TCR CDR3. TCRdb reanalysed the multiplex PCR reads using MiXCR and keeps one entry per CDR3 protein. The repertoire consists of about 410,000 distinct CDR3 sequences, with 14% to 15% occurring once and the leading ten covering roughly 13%. The sequenced material came from blood. These receptors originate from a man between 18 and 29 years old with Graves' ophthalmopathy.

This clonotype was seen many times. The V call is TRBV7-9, the J call TRBJ2-7, with D unresolved. Trimming stripped 3 bases from V and 2 bases from J, with 8 bases between. This CDR3 is built from 13 residues. The germline V gene has CDR1 SEHNR and CDR2 FQNEAQ (reference sequence). This CDR3 is CASSFARAYEQYF. CDR3 bases: TGTGCCAGCAGCTTCGCTCGGGCCTACGAGCAGTACTTC.

This clonotype was observed many times. The chain is built from TRBV5-1 and TRBJ2-7; no clear D. This CDR3 comprises 13 residues. The V and J ends lost 0 bases and 3 bases respectively, with 7 bases between them. Germline V gives CDR1 SGHRS, CDR2 YFSETQ. CDR3 sequence: CASSLGPDYEQYF. CDR3 coding DNA: TGCGCCAGCAGCTTGGGCCCGGACTACGAGCAGTACTTC.

The chain is built from TRBV7-9 and TRBJ2-2; 7 positions agree with TRBD2. Germline V gives CDR1 SEHNR, CDR2 FQNEAQ (reference sequence). This CDR3 region has 17 residues. V lost 5 bases, J lost 0 bases, and 9 bases stayed unmatched. CDR3 coding DNA: TGTGCCAGCAGCCCAGGACTAGTGGTCACGAACACCGGGGAGCTGTTTTTT. Its translation: CASSPGLVVTNTGELFF.

This rearrangement joins TRBV27 to TRBJ1-1; D uncertain. V was trimmed by 0 bases and J by 6 bases, leaving 11 bases between them. Germline assignment: CDR1 MNHEY and CDR2 SMNVEV (reference sequence). The CDR3 is 14 amino acids. This chain's CDR3 is CASSLSYSNPEAFF. The CDR3 DNA sequence: TGTGCCAGCAGTTTATCGTACAGTAACCCTGAAGCTTTCTTT.

The sample holds a few counts of this clonotype. With a much larger clone just one base away, this may be a read error. This sequence joins TRBV11-2 and TRBJ1-1; no reliable D call. The CDR3 runs 12 residues. Germline V gene lookup returns CDR1 SGHAT and CDR2 FQNNGV. V was shortened by 3 bases and J by 7 bases, with 9 bases between the two germline ends. The CDR3 loop is CASSFNPIEAFF. For the CDR3, the DNA is TGTGCCAGCAGCTTCAATCCCATTGAAGCTTTCTTT.

This clonotype was counted a few times. This chain uses TRBV4-2 with TRBJ2-7; 12 positions agree with TRBD2. V shed 1 base, J shed 1 base, and the junction held 17 bases outside the gene matches. This CDR3 has 21 residues. Per germline, CDR1 LGHNA and CDR2 YNFKEQ. The CDR3 DNA sequence: TGTGCCAGCAGCCAAGCAGCCCTCGTCGCGGGACTAGCGGGCCAATCCTACGAGCAGTACTTC. Its protein product is CASSQAALVAGLAGQSYEQYF.

Notes on this clonotype: A much larger clone lies one base from this, so it may be a read error. This chain joins TRBV4-2 and TRBJ2-7; 12 nucleotides match TRBD2. The CDR3 runs 15 residues. The V gene's germline CDR1 is LGHNA and CDR2 YNFKEQ. The CDR3 loop is CTSSQEASGRGEQYF. Written as DNA, the CDR3 is TGTACCAGCAGCCAAGAGGCTAGCGGGAGGGGTGAGCAGTACTTC.

This clonotype was observed at least ten times. CDR3 protein: CARPGQDNRNQPQHF. CDR3 in DNA: TGTGCCAGACCGGGACAGGATAATCGCAATCAGCCCCAGCATTTT. The V and J genes are TRBV6-5 and TRBJ1-5, with TRBD1 identical over 8 bases. CDR3 length: 15 amino acids. In germline, CDR1 is MNHEY, CDR2 SVGAGI. V gave up 9 bases and J gave up 2 bases; unmatched junction bases: 9.

The chain links TRBV5-4 to TRBJ2-7; D is ambiguous. The CDR3 length is 14 residues. The V gene's germline CDR1 is SGHNT and CDR2 YYREEE (reference sequence). With 1 base removed from V and 2 bases from J, the gap between germline ends came to 10 bases. The CDR3 DNA reads as TGTGCCAGCAGCTTGATTCCGACGACCTACGAGCAGTACTTC. Its protein product is CASSLIPTTYEQYF.

This clonotype has at least ten counts. V gene TRBV6-6 combines with J gene TRBJ1-2, with D tentatively TRBD1 (5 bases). Germline-derived CDR1 and CDR2 are MNHNY and SVGAGI (reference sequence). V lost 0 bases and J 2 bases, leaving 22 bases between the germline ends. CDR3 length: 19 residues. The CDR3 bases are TGTGCCAGCAGTTACTCACCACCAGGGTATGGGGCGACCAACTATGGCTACACCTTC. Translated, it gives CASSYSPPGYGATNYGYTF.

This clonotype showed up many times. The chain has TRBV20-1 and TRBJ1-2, with D uncertain. The CDR3 sequence is 15 residues long. Germline CDR1 reads DFQATT; CDR2 reads SNEGSKA (reference sequence). Trimming removed 0 bases from V and 0 bases from J, with 11 bases in between. The chain's CDR3 is CSARDRWQANYGYTF. The CDR3 region has the DNA TGCAGTGCTAGAGATCGGTGGCAGGCTAACTATGGCTACACCTTC.

This clonotype was detected only a few times. This rearrangement joins TRBV27 to TRBJ2-1; TRBD1 matches 11 bases. Germline V gene lookup returns CDR1 MNHEY and CDR2 SMNVEV (reference sequence). The CDR3 length is 13 residues. With 2 bases clipped from V and 10 bases from J, the junction kept 1 base outside the gene matches. The CDR3 nucleotides read TGTGCCAGCAGTTTAGGGACAGGGGGAGAGCAGTTCTTC. Translating gives CASSLGTGGEQFF.

This clonotype occurred many times. The V call is TRBV20-1, the J call TRBJ1-1; 10 bases are shared with TRBD1. CDR3 length: 13 residues. Germline loops: CDR1 DFQATT, CDR2 SNEGSKA (reference sequence). Unmatched junction bases numbered 7, after V lost 8 bases and J lost 4 bases. The CDR3 DNA sequence: TGCAGTTCCCGGGACAGGGGATTCACTGAAGCTTTCTTT. Translated, it gives CSSRDRGFTEAFF.

This chain links TRBV7-8 with TRBJ2-1; D is unresolved. V was trimmed by 6 bases and J by 4 bases, leaving 13 bases between them. The CDR3 extends over 14 amino acids. Looked up from germline, CDR1 is SGHVS and CDR2 is FQNEAQ. This CDR3 is CASSEKAGYNEQFF. CDR3 nucleotides: TGTGCCAGCAGTGAAAAGGCTGGTTACAATGAGCAGTTCTTC.

This clonotype was seen at least ten times. The chain uses TRBV5-1 and TRBJ2-7, with 7 bases that match TRBD1. The J segment lost 0 bases and the V segment lost 4 bases, leaving 4 bases of the junction unmatched. Germline V gene data show CDR1 as SGHRS and CDR2 as YFSETQ. This CDR3 spans 14 amino acids. The CDR3 protein is CASSPGQNSYEQYF. Written as DNA, the CDR3 is TGCGCCAGCAGCCCGGGACAGAACTCCTACGAGCAGTACTTC.

A few counts support this clonotype. Relative to the germline gene, one junction end is altered; a read error may explain this. V and J are TRBV11-2 and TRBJ2-7, with D perhaps matching TRBD1 (6 bases). CDR1 and CDR2 (germline): SGHAT, FQNNGV. The length of the CDR3 is 14 residues. The CDR3 protein is CVSSLELGGYEQYF. DNA of the CDR3: TGTGTCAGCAGCTTAGAACTAGGGGGCTACGAGCAGTACTTC.

The J gene is TRBJ1-2, the V gene TRBV11-2; D is perhaps TRBD1 (6 bases). Per germline, CDR1 SGHAT and CDR2 FQNNGV. The CDR3 totals 15 residues. V was trimmed by 1 base and J by 8 bases, leaving 17 bases between them. The CDR3 coding sequence is TGTGCCAGCAGCTTAGCCACTATACAGGGTGGAGGCTACACCTTC. This gives the protein CASSLATIQGGGYTF.

The rearrangement links TRBV19 to TRBJ1-5; D possibly corresponds to TRBD1 (5 bases). The CDR3 sequence is 15 residues long. Germline CDR1 LNHDA, CDR2 SQIVND (reference sequence). Trimming removed 3 bases at V and 4 bases at J, with 13 bases between. The CDR3 bases are TGTGCCAGTAGTATTGTGACAGAGAAAAATCAGCCCCAGCATTTT. It is translated as CASSIVTEKNQPQHF.

This clonotype has only a few counts. The CDR3 reads CASKRQGAAGYTF. The CDR3 DNA reads TGTGCCAGCAAAAGACAGGGGGCGGCTGGCTACACCTTC. The V call is TRBV6-1, the J call TRBJ1-2, with 10 bases identical to TRBD1. J gave up 7 bases and V 7 bases, and 6 bases lay outside the gene matches. Germline values: CDR1 MNHNS, CDR2 SASEGT. This CDR3 has 13 amino acids.

The rearrangement links TRBV9 to TRBJ2-5; the match to TRBD2 covers 10 bases. The CDR3 runs 15 residues. V was clipped by 4 bases and J by 5 bases; unmatched bases: 8. Germline CDR1 SGDLS, CDR2 YYNGEE. The DNA for the CDR3 is TGTGCCAGCAGCTCAATAGCGGGGGGCCAGGAGACCCAGTACTTC. Translation gives CASSSIAGGQETQYF.

This clonotype was seen at least ten times. The chain recombines TRBV20-1 with TRBJ2-7, with D hard to call. The CDR3 spans 14 residues. Trimming took off 0 bases at V and 2 bases at J, with 11 bases between the two ends. CDR1 is DFQATT, CDR2 SNEGSKA, per germline (reference sequence). For the CDR3, the DNA is TGCAGTGCTAGAGATCGGTTCTCGGCCTACGAGCAGTACTTC. It is translated as CSARDRFSAYEQYF.

This clonotype was found many times. The rearrangement joins TRBV5-1 to TRBJ1-2, with D hard to call. Trimming stripped 0 bases from V and 0 bases from J, with 6 bases between. Germline CDR1 and CDR2: SGHRS and YFSETQ. The CDR3 runs to 14 residues. The CDR3 region is CASSLDSPNYGYTF. The CDR3 coding sequence is TGCGCCAGCAGCTTGGACAGCCCTAACTATGGCTACACCTTC.

This clonotype was counted only a few times. The chain links TRBV19 to TRBJ2-1, with 9 bases identical to TRBD1. The V and J ends lost 7 bases and 2 bases, in that order; junction bases with no gene match: 6. The CDR3 loop spans 15 amino acids. CDR1 and CDR2 from the germline V gene are LNHDA and SQIVND (reference sequence). CDR3 protein: CASTTQGAAYNEQFF. The CDR3 DNA reads TGTGCCAGTACCACACAGGGGGCCGCCTACAATGAGCAGTTCTTC.

This clonotype was observed at least ten times. The V call is TRBV7-9, the J call TRBJ1-1; D might be TRBD1 (5 bases). V gave up 7 bases and J gave up 4 bases, with 16 bases separating them. This CDR3 is built from 14 residues. CDR1 is SEHNR, CDR2 FQNEAQ, per germline (reference sequence). CDR3 bases: TGTGCCAGCACCTGGCGGGGGTCCGTCACTGAAGCTTTCTTT. Translated: CASTWRGSVTEAFF.

A note on this clonotype: A much larger clone sits a single nucleotide away, making a read error possible. The CDR3 ends on some other residue instead of the conserved phenylalanine or tryptophan, so this is likely a read error. The chain has TRBV6-1 and TRBJ1-2; 7 nucleotides match TRBD1. The CDR3 is made up of 15 amino acids. In germline, CDR1 is MNHNS, CDR2 SASEGT. J gave up 5 bases and V 2 bases, and 8 bases lay outside the gene matches. The CDR3 nucleotides read TGTGCCAGCAGTGAAAGTTGGGGACAGCGTTATGGCTACACCCTC. Encoded protein: CASSESWGQRYGYTL.